The table lists the clone carrying this T cell receptor beta chain with many counts. Antigen specificity is unknown. Each CDR3 protein gets one entry after TCRdb re-called the reads with MiXCR. The repertoire holds 560,000 or so distinct CDR3 sequences, with more than 15% as singletons. This sample was taken from a study of T cell repertoires in cytomegalovirus infection. Study in general: Public TCR beta signatures indicated both CMV infection and matching HLA type.

From germline, CDR1 is SEHNR and CDR2 FQNEAQ (reference sequence). CDR3 length: 18 residues. With 5 bases clipped from V and 4 bases from J, the junction kept 16 bases outside the gene matches. Study-wide results and limits: Cumulative frequency of public TCR beta families picked out carriers of CMV plus the relevant HLA. It was HLA-C-restricted CMV-specific TCR beta clonotypes that dominated the response ex vivo.

The TCR comes from a human donor in good health (CMV status not recorded). Some clones in this sample may be carry-over from other donors' samples. V usage is TRBV7-9 and J usage is TRBJ1-4; 7 bases are a match to TRBD1. The sequenced material came from CD8+ T cells from PBMCs. The CDR3, as DNA: TGTGCCAGCAGCCCACAAGACGGGACCGGACAGGATAATGAAAAACTGTTTTTT. Translating gives CASSPQDGTGQDNEKLFF.